Below are 22 T cell receptor beta chains sequenced from a single sample in a study of cytomegalovirus exposure and HLA in healthy donors. Use of 60 Vbeta and 13 Jbeta primers characterized the PCR. Some clones are missing from TCRdb's copy, which holds only in-frame ones; the method was immunoSEQ multiplex PCR. The sample has about 95,000 clones, about three quarters seen once. The sequenced sample consisted of PBMCs. All receptors come from a man under 40 in good health and CMV-seropositive.

The count of this clone is one. CDR3 sequence (DNA): TGTGCCAGCAGCCATCCCGAGGGGCTAGCGGGAGGGCGGTACGAGCAGTACTTC. Its protein is CASSHPEGLAGGRYEQYF. The genes are TRBV7-9 and TRBJ2-7; 12 nucleotides line up with TRBD2. Germline lookup yields CDR1 SEHNR and CDR2 FQNEAQ (reference sequence). This CDR3 has 18 amino acids. Losses at the gene ends were 5 bases for V and 4 bases for J; bases not matched to a gene: 15.

This clone was detected only once. The chain couples TRBV4-2 to TRBJ1-5; TRBD1 matches at 7 bases. This CDR3 is 14 amino acids long. V lost 8 bases and J lost 4; bases outside the gene matches: 8. Germline V gene data show CDR1 as LGHNA and CDR2 as YNFKEQ. In DNA, the CDR3 is TGTGCCAGCGCGAACGGGGACAGAAATCAGCCCCAGCATTTT. Translation: CASANGDRNQPQHF.

The rearrangement joins TRBV5-4 to TRBJ2-2, with 12 bases matching TRBD2. Germline V CDR1 and CDR2: SGHNT, YYREEE (reference sequence). CDR3 size: 16 residues. Trimming removed 0 bases from V and 8 bases from J; junction bases left unmatched: 5. CDR3 loop: CASSLATSGSRGELFF. The CDR3 DNA sequence: TGTGCCAGCAGCTTGGCGACTAGCGGGAGTCGGGGGGAGCTGTTTTTT.

This clone was seen just once. The chain combines TRBV30 with TRBJ1-2, with 10 bases identical to TRBD1. The V segment lost 4 bases and the J segment 3 bases; nucleotides outside the gene matches: 8. The CDR3 is 15 residues long. Looked up from germline, CDR1 is GTSNPN and CDR2 is SVGIG (reference sequence). The CDR3 DNA follows: TGTGCCTGGACCGGACAGGGGGAAGATGACTATGGCTACACCTTC. This encodes CAWTGQGEDDYGYTF.

The chain uses TRBV19 and TRBJ2-7; 9 nucleotides align to TRBD1. The V segment lost 7 bases and the J segment 5 bases; nucleotides outside the gene matches: 12. Germline V gene sequence: CDR1 LNHDA, CDR2 SQIVND (reference sequence). The CDR3 totals 15 residues. The chain's CDR3 is CASTRAPGTGHEQYF. In nucleotides, the CDR3 is TGTGCCAGTACACGTGCCCCCGGGACAGGGCACGAGCAGTACTTC.

This clone has a handful of counts. This chain connects TRBV28 to TRBJ1-5; TRBD1 matches at 8 bases. V lost 7 bases to trimming and J lost 5 bases; unmatched junction nucleotides: 10. Looked up from germline, CDR1 is MDHEN and CDR2 is SYDVKM. The CDR3 runs to 15 residues. CDR3 loop: CASTLTGVGDQPQHF. CDR3 nucleotide sequence: TGTGCCAGCACCTTGACAGGGGTCGGGGATCAGCCCCAGCATTTT.

The CDR3: CASSQYTGVGLNEQFF. In nucleotides, the CDR3 is TGTGCCAGCAGTCAATACACAGGGGTGGGATTAAATGAGCAGTTCTTC. The rearrangement links TRBV27 to TRBJ2-1; 7 bases agree with TRBD1. Germline assignment: CDR1 MNHEY and CDR2 SMNVEV (reference sequence). The CDR3 length is 16 residues. Unmatched junction bases numbered 14, after V lost 5 bases and J lost 7 bases.

This sequence joins TRBV11-1 and TRBJ1-1; weak D call: TRBD1 (6 bases). The germline CDR1 and CDR2 sequences are SGHAT and FQDESV (reference sequence). CDR3 length: 13 amino acids. V was shortened by 5 bases and J by 4 bases, with 11 bases between the two germline ends. The chain's CDR3 is CASSLIRGTEAFF. DNA of the CDR3: TGTGCCAGCAGCCTTATCAGGGGCACTGAAGCTTTCTTT.

V usage is TRBV7-8 and J usage is TRBJ2-1; 14 nucleotides line up with TRBD2. With V trimmed by 3 bases and J by 4 bases, 5 bases remained unmatched. CDR1 is SGHVS, CDR2 FQNEAQ, per germline. The CDR3 contains 17 residues. The CDR3 spells CASSLQGLAGDYNEQFF. The CDR3 DNA is TGTGCCAGCAGCTTGCAGGGACTAGCGGGAGATTACAATGAGCAGTTCTTC.

This clone showed up just once. V usage is TRBV7-6 and J usage is TRBJ2-1; D unresolved. The CDR3 extends over 12 amino acids. The V end lost 1 base, the J end lost 7 bases, and 5 bases lay between the germline ends. The germline V gene has CDR1 SGHVS and CDR2 FNYEAQ. The CDR3: CASSLGLNEQFF. CDR3 nucleotide sequence: TGTGCCAGCAGCTTAGGCCTAAATGAGCAGTTCTTC.

The V and J genes are TRBV2 and TRBJ1-3; D is uncertain. CDR1 SNHLY and CDR2 FYNNEI come from the germline V gene. CDR3 length: 14 amino acids. The V and J ends lost 1 base and 4 bases respectively, with 8 bases between them. CDR3 loop: CASSEGAGGNTIYF. The CDR3 bases are TGTGCCAGCAGTGAAGGGGCAGGCGGAAACACCATATATTTT.

The chain uses TRBV18 and TRBJ1-1, with a possible D match to TRBD1 (5 bases). CDR3 size: 13 residues. The V end was cut by 3 bases, the J end by 7 bases, with 12 bases between. Germline values: CDR1 KGHSH, CDR2 LQKENI. The CDR3, as DNA: TGTGCCAGCTCACCGGGGTTTAGGGGTGAAGCTTTCTTT. Translated: CASSPGFRGEAFF.

The rearrangement links TRBV7-2 to TRBJ1-2; D might be TRBD1 (5 bases). There are 13 residues in the CDR3. Per germline, CDR1 SGHTA and CDR2 FQGNSA. V shed 6 bases and J shed 6 bases, with 14 bases lying between them. Here the CDR3 reads CASSRDSAHGYTF. The CDR3 nucleotides read TGTGCCAGCAGTCGAGACAGCGCTCATGGCTACACCTTC.

The CDR3: CASGFGRFDQPQHF. The CDR3 DNA reads TGTGCTAGTGGTTTCGGCAGGTTCGATCAGCCCCAGCATTTT. The chain carries TRBV12-5 and TRBJ1-5; D not certain. Trimming shortened V by 3 bases and J by 5 bases, and 11 bases separated the two germline ends. CDR1 is LGHNT and CDR2 is FRNRAP in the germline V gene. The CDR3 has 14 amino acids.

The chain combines TRBV7-2 with TRBJ2-1; 11 bases are a match to TRBD1. V was clipped by 5 bases and J by 9 bases; unmatched bases: 9. CDR1 is SGHTA, CDR2 FQGNSA, per germline. The CDR3 is 15 amino acids. This CDR3 is CASSNRDRGVGEQFF. The CDR3, as DNA: TGTGCCAGCAGCAACCGGGACAGGGGGGTGGGTGAGCAGTTCTTC.

The rearrangement uses TRBV11-2 and TRBJ2-7; D gene unclear. Germline CDR1 and CDR2: SGHAT and FQNNGV. The CDR3 is 13 amino acids. V was cut by 5 bases and J by 2 bases, with 10 bases left in between. CDR3 amino acids: CASSDTETYEQYF. As DNA, the CDR3 is TGTGCCAGCAGCGACACAGAGACCTACGAGCAGTACTTC.

The chain uses TRBV2 and TRBJ1-2; D is possibly TRBD1 (5 bases). V shed 6 bases and J shed 2 bases, with 13 bases lying between them. This CDR3 has 14 residues. Looked up from germline, CDR1 is SNHLY and CDR2 is FYNNEI. CDR3 DNA sequence: TGTGCCAGCAGGTCCGGCGGGGGGAACTATGGCTACACCTTC. As protein: CASRSGGGNYGYTF.

This clone showed up just a few times. The rearrangement joins TRBV28 to TRBJ1-1; D possibly corresponds to TRBD1 (5 bases). The V end was cut by 2 bases, the J end by 0 bases, with 10 bases between. Germline CDR1 is MDHEN and CDR2 is SYDVKM. The CDR3 contains 15 residues. DNA for the CDR3: TGTGCCAGCAGTTTAAGCACAGGCATGAACACTGAAGCTTTCTTT. It translates to CASSLSTGMNTEAFF.

The V and J genes are TRBV4-1 and TRBJ1-1; D is perhaps TRBD1 (6 bases). CDR1 and CDR2 (germline): MGHRA, YSYEKL. This CDR3 comprises 15 residues. Deletions cut 4 bases from V and 4 bases from J, with 16 bases between. CDR3 sequence (DNA): TGCGCCAGCAGCCCGTTGACAGGAGGACGCACTGAAGCTTTCTTT. This translates into CASSPLTGGRTEAFF.

The chain combines TRBV7-3 with TRBJ2-1; tentatively, D is TRBD2 (6 bases). V lost 5 bases, J lost 0 bases, and 23 bases lay in between. CDR1 is SGHTA, CDR2 FQGTGA, per germline. The length of the CDR3 is 19 residues. CDR3 protein: CASSPQTGTPQSSYNEQFF. In DNA, the CDR3 is TGTGCCAGCAGCCCTCAAACCGGGACTCCCCAGAGCTCCTACAATGAGCAGTTCTTC.

As DNA, the CDR3 is TGTGCCTGGAGTCTCCCGACAGGGGCCATCGATAATGAAAAACTGTTTTTT. Translated: CAWSLPTGAIDNEKLFF. This rearrangement joins TRBV30 to TRBJ1-4; 8 nucleotides line up with TRBD1. Germline values: CDR1 GTSNPN, CDR2 SVGIG (reference sequence). The CDR3 totals 17 residues. Trimming at V came to 2 bases and at J to 4 bases, leaving 12 bases not matched to a gene.

The chain carries TRBV5-1 and TRBJ1-1; 7 nucleotides agree with TRBD1. The CDR3 consists of 14 residues. Trimming at V came to 1 base and at J to 0 bases, leaving 0 bases not matched to a gene. Germline V gene data show CDR1 as SGHRS and CDR2 as YFSETQ. For the CDR3, the DNA is TGCGCCAGCAGCTTGACAGGGGTGAACACTGAAGCTTTCTTT. Translating it yields CASSLTGVNTEAFF.